The 22 T cell receptor beta chains presented below share a single source sample, sequenced in a study of shared clonotypes between healthy human individuals. Sequencing was performed with immunoSEQ multiplex PCR; in TCRdb, only in-frame clones are kept and a portion is missing. The sample includes about 1.5 million clones, 96% of them seen just once. The specimen was naive CD4+ T cells sorted from blood. Indicated subset: CD45RA+ positively selected. The receptors stem from a man aged 25 to 45 in good health.

V is TRBV28 and J is TRBJ2-5; D is possibly TRBD1 (6 bases). Deletions cut 6 bases from V and 3 bases from J, with 20 bases between. The CDR3 consists of 16 residues. Germline CDR1 MDHEN, CDR2 SYDVKM. CDR3 coding DNA: TGTGCCAGCAGAGAGGACAGCAAATTAGTAAAAGAGACCCAGTACTTC. Protein product: CASREDSKLVKETQYF.

This sequence joins TRBV15 and TRBJ2-7, with D possibly TRBD1 on 5 matching bases. The germline V and J ends were trimmed by 3 bases and 2 bases, with 14 bases remaining between them. CDR3 size: 15 residues. The V gene's germline CDR1 is LNHNV and CDR2 YYDKDF (reference sequence). CDR3 sequence: CATSSYFDRPYEQYF. In DNA form, the CDR3 reads TGTGCCACCAGCAGTTACTTTGACAGACCCTACGAGCAGTACTTC.

About this clone itself: The identical CDR3 is also encoded by other nucleotide sequences in the sample. The chain couples TRBV7-9 to TRBJ2-1; 12 bases align to TRBD2. The CDR3 spans 15 residues. Germline V lookup: CDR1 SEHNR, CDR2 FQNEAQ (reference sequence). The trim removed 2 bases at V and 7 bases at J, leaving 3 bases unmatched. The CDR3 nucleotides read TGTGCCAGCAGCTTAACTAGCGGGAGGAGGAATGAGCAGTTCTTC. It yields the protein CASSLTSGRRNEQFF.

The rearrangement uses TRBV7-2 and TRBJ2-7; D ambiguous. Trimming removed 5 bases from V and 6 bases from J, with 17 bases in between. There are 14 residues in the CDR3. Germline V CDR1 and CDR2: SGHTA, FQGNSA. The CDR3 sequence is CASSRRGLLSEQYF. Here the CDR3 DNA reads TGTGCCAGCAGCCGCCGAGGCTTACTTAGCGAGCAGTACTTC. The full variable domain, in which reference TRBV7-2 and TRBJ2-7 provide the parts outside the CDR3, is GAGVSQSPSNKVTEKGKDVELRCDPISGHTALYWYRQSLGQGLEFLIYFQGNSAPDKSGLPSDRFSAERTGGSVSTLTIQRTQQEDSAVYLCASSRRGLLSEQYFGPGTRLTVT.

The chain uses TRBV7-9 and TRBJ2-1, with 8 positions matching TRBD2. Trimming took 4 bases from V and 4 from J; bases not matched to a gene: 9. This CDR3 comprises 16 residues. Germline V gene lookup returns CDR1 SEHNR and CDR2 FQNEAQ (reference sequence). CDR3: CASSSWGSGRYNEQFF. The CDR3 bases are TGTGCCAGCAGCTCCTGGGGGAGCGGGAGATACAATGAGCAGTTCTTC.

Written as DNA, the CDR3 is TGCGCCAGCAGCTTGGACGGGACGGGCTACGAGCAGTACTTC. Residues: CASSLDGTGYEQYF. The J gene is TRBJ2-7, the V gene TRBV5-1; either TRBD1 or TRBD2 may fit D (5 bases each). CDR1 and CDR2 from the germline V gene are SGHRS and YFSETQ. V shed 0 bases and J shed 3 bases, with 10 bases lying between them. The CDR3 loop spans 14 amino acids.

The CDR3 is CASSHPPGQRFYEQYF. CDR3 bases: TGTGCCAGCAGTCACCCTCCTGGACAGAGATTTTACGAGCAGTACTTC. The V call is TRBV28, the J call TRBJ2-7; maybe TRBD1 (6 bases). V was pared by 5 bases and J by 4 bases, with 21 bases between. This CDR3 spans 16 amino acids. From germline, CDR1 is MDHEN and CDR2 SYDVKM.

CDR3 nucleotides: TGTGCCAGCAGCTTGACCTTCCGGACAGACTTGAACACTGAAGCTTTCTTT. Translation gives CASSLTFRTDLNTEAFF. J is TRBJ1-1 and V is TRBV7-9, with D possibly matching TRBD1 (6 bases). Germline-derived CDR1 and CDR2 are SEHNR and FQNEAQ (reference sequence). The CDR3 is made up of 17 amino acids. V was cut by 3 bases and J by 0 bases, with 17 bases left in between.

To note about this clone: Other DNA sequences in the same sample also yield this CDR3. This chain uses TRBV5-4 with TRBJ2-3, with 7 bases that match TRBD1. The CDR3 is 15 residues long. Unmatched junction bases numbered 3, after V lost 2 bases and J lost 0 bases. The germline CDR1 and CDR2 sequences are SGHNT and YYREEE (reference sequence). The CDR3: CASSLGGTSTDTQYF. The DNA for the CDR3 is TGTGCCAGCAGCTTAGGGGGCACTAGCACAGATACGCAGTATTTT.

This clone was counted a single time. This sequence joins TRBV28 and TRBJ1-4, with TRBD1 as a possible D gene (6 bases). V was shortened by 3 bases and J by 4 bases, with 18 bases between the two germline ends. There are 17 residues in the CDR3. Germline V lookup: CDR1 MDHEN, CDR2 SYDVKM. The CDR3 DNA reads TGTGCCAGCAGTTTTAGGGACCGACAGGTTTATAATGAAAAACTGTTTTTT. Protein sequence: CASSFRDRQVYNEKLFF.

The gene calls are TRBV5-4 and TRBJ2-5, with D possibly being TRBD2 (5 bases). CDR1 and CDR2 (germline): SGHNT, YYREEE (reference sequence). The ends were cut back, 0 bases at V and 5 bases at J, with 8 bases in the middle. The CDR3 spans 13 residues. DNA for the CDR3: TGTGCCAGCAGCTTGGGGCAGCGGGAGACCCAGTACTTC. Translated, it gives CASSLGQRETQYF.

The chain combines TRBV28 with TRBJ2-5; D not certain. V lost 3 bases and J lost 1, with 15 bases in between. This CDR3 spans 16 amino acids. In germline, CDR1 is MDHEN, CDR2 SYDVKM. CDR3 nucleotide sequence: TGTGCCAGCAGTTTGGTTGGGCTATCCCTCCAAGAGACCCAGTACTTC. Its protein is CASSLVGLSLQETQYF.

The genes are TRBV29-1 and TRBJ1-3, with D uncertain. The CDR3 has 13 amino acids. Deletions cut 4 bases from V and 0 bases from J, with 7 bases between. Germline V CDR1 and CDR2: SQVTM, ANQGSEA. CDR3 loop: CSVAGNSGNTIYF. The CDR3 DNA reads TGCAGCGTTGCGGGAAACTCTGGAAACACCATATATTTT.

This clone came up a few times. This chain links TRBV6-5 with TRBJ2-2; D gene uncertain. Per the germline V gene, CDR1 is MNHEY and CDR2 is SVGAGI. Deletions cut 2 bases from V and 3 bases from J, with 10 bases between. CDR3 length: 15 residues. The chain's CDR3 is CASSYPRADTGELFF. The CDR3 DNA sequence: TGTGCCAGCAGTTACCCCCGGGCCGACACCGGGGAGCTGTTTTTT.

The CDR3 is CASSEPSGTGAYTGELFF. The CDR3 region has the DNA TGTGCCAGCAGTGAACCTTCCGGGACAGGCGCCTACACCGGGGAGCTGTTTTTT. The genes are TRBV6-1 and TRBJ2-2, with 8 bases that match TRBD1. The germline V gene has CDR1 MNHNS and CDR2 SASEGT. J lost 3 bases, V lost 2 bases, and 11 bases had no gene match. The CDR3 length is 18 residues.

The rearrangement uses TRBV11-2 and TRBJ2-1, with D possibly being TRBD1 (6 bases). CDR1 and CDR2 (germline): SGHAT, FQNNGV. This CDR3 is 15 amino acids long. V lost 2 bases and J 7 bases, leaving 15 bases between the germline ends. The CDR3 DNA reads as TGTGCCAGCAGCTTAATACAGGGAAGGGGTAATGAGCAGTTCTTC. It codes for CASSLIQGRGNEQFF. Drawing the rest from reference TRBV11-2 and TRBJ2-1, the complete variable domain is EAGVAQSPRYKIIEKRQSVAFWCNPISGHATLYWYQQILGQGPKLLIQFQNNGVVDDSQLPKDRFSAERLKGVDSTLKIQPAKLEDSAVYLCASSLIQGRGNEQFFGPGTRLTVL.

This rearrangement joins TRBV6-5 to TRBJ2-1, with D unclear. CDR1 MNHEY and CDR2 SVGAGI come from the germline V gene. The CDR3 spans 14 residues. The ends were cut back, 7 bases at V and 4 bases at J, with 14 bases in the middle. Here the CDR3 reads CASTNPALYNEQFF. The CDR3 nucleotides are TGTGCCAGCACCAACCCAGCGTTATACAATGAGCAGTTCTTC.

V usage is TRBV28 and J usage is TRBJ1-5; 7 bases map to TRBD1. J was trimmed by 6 bases and V by 4 bases; bases with no gene match: 12. CDR3 length: 16 residues. Germline V gene sequence: CDR1 MDHEN, CDR2 SYDVKM. The CDR3 is CASSSPRDRSGQPQHF. In nucleotides, the CDR3 is TGTGCCAGCAGTTCCCCTAGGGACAGAAGTGGTCAGCCCCAGCATTTT.

The rearrangement links TRBV19 to TRBJ2-7, with D perhaps being TRBD1 or TRBD2 (6 bases each). V lost 1 base and J lost 3, with 13 bases in between. The V gene's germline CDR1 is LNHDA and CDR2 SQIVND (reference sequence). This CDR3 region has 15 residues. CDR3 region: CASSIGQGTVYEQYF. In DNA, the CDR3 is TGTGCCAGTAGTATAGGTCAGGGGACTGTCTACGAGCAGTACTTC.

The count of this clone is one. V and J are TRBV5-4 and TRBJ2-6, with no clear D. The ends were cut back, 1 base at V and 0 bases at J, with 2 bases in the middle. In germline, CDR1 is SGHNT, CDR2 YYREEE (reference sequence). The CDR3 is 14 amino acids. The CDR3 coding sequence is TGTGCCAGCAGCTTGATCTCTGGGGCCAACGTCCTGACTTTC. Protein: CASSLISGANVLTF.

This chain uses TRBV5-1 with TRBJ2-1; 8 bases are a match to TRBD2. V trimming: 2 bases; J trimming: 4 bases; junction bases outside the gene matches: 5. Germline V lookup: CDR1 SGHRS, CDR2 YFSETQ. The CDR3 contains 15 residues. CDR3 loop: CASSFNSGSYNEQFF. The CDR3 DNA sequence: TGCGCCAGCAGCTTCAACAGCGGGAGTTACAATGAGCAGTTCTTC.

The chain combines TRBV6-5 with TRBJ2-7, with D tentatively TRBD1 or TRBD2 (5 bases each). This CDR3 comprises 16 residues. The V and J ends lost 4 bases and 2 bases respectively, with 18 bases between them. Germline assignment: CDR1 MNHEY and CDR2 SVGAGI. DNA for the CDR3: TGTGCCAGCAGTTTTCGAGGGGCCCCTTTTCCCTACGAGCAGTACTTC. As protein: CASSFRGAPFPYEQYF.